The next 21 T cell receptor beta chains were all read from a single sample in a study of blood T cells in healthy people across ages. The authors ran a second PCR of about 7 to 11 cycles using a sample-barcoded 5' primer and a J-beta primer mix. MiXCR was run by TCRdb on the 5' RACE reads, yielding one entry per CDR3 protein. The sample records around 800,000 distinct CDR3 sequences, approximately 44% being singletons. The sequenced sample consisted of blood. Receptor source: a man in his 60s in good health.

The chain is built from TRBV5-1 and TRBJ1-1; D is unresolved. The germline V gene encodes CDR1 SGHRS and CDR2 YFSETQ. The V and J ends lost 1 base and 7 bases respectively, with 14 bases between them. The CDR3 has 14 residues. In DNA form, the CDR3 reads TGCGCCAGCAGCTTGATGGGGTCACCCAGTGAAGCTTTCTTT. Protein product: CASSLMGSPSEAFF.

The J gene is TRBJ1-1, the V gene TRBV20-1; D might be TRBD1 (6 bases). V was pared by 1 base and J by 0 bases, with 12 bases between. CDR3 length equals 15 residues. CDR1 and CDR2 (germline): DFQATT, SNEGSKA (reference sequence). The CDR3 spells CSARGLGGLNTEAFF. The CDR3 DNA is TGCAGTGCTAGAGGTCTTGGGGGCCTGAACACTGAAGCTTTCTTT.

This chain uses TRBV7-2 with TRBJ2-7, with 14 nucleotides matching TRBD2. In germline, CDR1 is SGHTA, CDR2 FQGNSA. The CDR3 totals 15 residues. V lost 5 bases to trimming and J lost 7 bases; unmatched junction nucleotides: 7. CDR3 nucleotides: TGTGCCAGCAGCCTGACTAGCGGGGGGGTCTCGGAGCAGTACTTC. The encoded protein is CASSLTSGGVSEQYF. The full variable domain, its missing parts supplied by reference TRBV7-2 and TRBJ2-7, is GAGVSQSPSNKVTEKGKDVELRCDPISGHTALYWYRQSLGQGLEFLIYFQGNSAPDKSGLPSDRFSAERTGGSVSTLTIQRTQQEDSAVYLCASSLTSGGVSEQYFGPGTRLTVT.

The CDR3: CASRLAGGPSNEQYF. CDR3 in DNA: TGTGCCAGCAGGCTAGCGGGGGGACCCTCCAATGAGCAGTACTTC. This chain uses TRBV28 with TRBJ2-5, with 11 bases that match TRBD2. Germline assignment: CDR1 MDHEN and CDR2 SYDVKM. This CDR3 has 15 residues. Unmatched junction bases numbered 14, after V lost 6 bases and J lost 11 bases.

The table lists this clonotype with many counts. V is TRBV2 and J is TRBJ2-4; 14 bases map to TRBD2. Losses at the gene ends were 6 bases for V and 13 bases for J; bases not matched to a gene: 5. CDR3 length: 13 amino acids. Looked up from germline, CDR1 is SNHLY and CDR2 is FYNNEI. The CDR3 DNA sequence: TGTGCCAGCAGGGCGGGACTAGCGGGAGAGCAGTACTTC. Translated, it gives CASRAGLAGEQYF.

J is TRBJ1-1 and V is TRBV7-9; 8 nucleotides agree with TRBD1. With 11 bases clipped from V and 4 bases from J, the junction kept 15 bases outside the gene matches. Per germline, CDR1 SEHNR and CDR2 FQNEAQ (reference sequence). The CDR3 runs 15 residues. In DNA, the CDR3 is TGTGCCGGGAGGGGGCTAGACAGGGGAGGCACTGAAGCTTTCTTT. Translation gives CAGRGLDRGGTEAFF.

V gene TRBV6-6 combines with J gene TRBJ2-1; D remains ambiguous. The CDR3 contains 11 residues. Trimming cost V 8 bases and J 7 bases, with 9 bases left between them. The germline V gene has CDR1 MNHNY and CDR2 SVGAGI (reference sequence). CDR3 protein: CASQGRNEQFF. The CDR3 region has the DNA TGTGCCAGCCAAGGCCGGAATGAGCAGTTCTTC.

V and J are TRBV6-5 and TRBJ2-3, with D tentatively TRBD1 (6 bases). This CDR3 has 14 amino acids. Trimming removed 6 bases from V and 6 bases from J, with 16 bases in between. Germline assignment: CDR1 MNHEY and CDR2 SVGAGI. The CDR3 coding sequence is TGTGCCAGCAGATCAACAGGGTTAAGGGATACGCAGTATTTT. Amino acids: CASRSTGLRDTQYF.

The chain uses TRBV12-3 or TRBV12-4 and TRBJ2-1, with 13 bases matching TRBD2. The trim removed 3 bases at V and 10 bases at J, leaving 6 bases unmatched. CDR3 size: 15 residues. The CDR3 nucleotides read TGTGCCAGCAGTTTGTGGACTAGCGGGGGAGGAGAGCAGTTCTTC. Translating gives CASSLWTSGGGEQFF.

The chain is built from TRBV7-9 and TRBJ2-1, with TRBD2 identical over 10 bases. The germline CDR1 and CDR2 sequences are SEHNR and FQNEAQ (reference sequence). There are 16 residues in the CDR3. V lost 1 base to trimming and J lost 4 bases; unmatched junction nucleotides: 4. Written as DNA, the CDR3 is TGTGCCAGCAGCTTAGGCTCTAGCGGGGGATACAATGAGCAGTTCTTC. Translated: CASSLGSSGGYNEQFF. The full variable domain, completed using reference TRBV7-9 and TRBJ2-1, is DTGVSQNPRHKITKRGQNVTFRCDPISEHNRLYWYRQTLGQGPEFLTYFQNEAQLEKSRLLSDRFSAERPKGSFSTLEIQRTEQGDSAMYLCASSLGSSGGYNEQFFGPGTRLTVL.

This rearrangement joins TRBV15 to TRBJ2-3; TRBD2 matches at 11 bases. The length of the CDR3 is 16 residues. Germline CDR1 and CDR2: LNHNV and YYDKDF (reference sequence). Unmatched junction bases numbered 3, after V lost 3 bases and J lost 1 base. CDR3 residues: CATSRQTSGGTDTQYF. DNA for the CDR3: TGTGCCACCAGCAGGCAGACTAGCGGGGGCACAGATACGCAGTATTTT.

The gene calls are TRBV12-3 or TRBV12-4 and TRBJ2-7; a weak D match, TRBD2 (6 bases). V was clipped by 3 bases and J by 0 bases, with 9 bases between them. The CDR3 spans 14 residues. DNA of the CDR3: TGTGCCAGCAGTTTCCGGGGGTACTCCTACGAGCAGTACTTC. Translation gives CASSFRGYSYEQYF.

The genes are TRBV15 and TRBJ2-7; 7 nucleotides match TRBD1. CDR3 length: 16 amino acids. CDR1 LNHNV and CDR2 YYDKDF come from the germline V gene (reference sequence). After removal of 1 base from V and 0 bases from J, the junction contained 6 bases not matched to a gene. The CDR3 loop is CATSRATAGGSYEQYF. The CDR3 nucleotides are TGTGCCACCAGCAGAGCCACGGCAGGGGGCTCCTACGAGCAGTACTTC.

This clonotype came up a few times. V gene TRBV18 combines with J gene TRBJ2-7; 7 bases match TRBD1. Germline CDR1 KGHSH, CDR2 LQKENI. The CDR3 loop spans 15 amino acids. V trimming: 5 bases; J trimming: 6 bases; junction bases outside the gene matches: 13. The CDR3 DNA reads TGTGCCAGCTCAGAGCAAGGACAGGTGAGGAGCGAGCAGTACTTC. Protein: CASSEQGQVRSEQYF.

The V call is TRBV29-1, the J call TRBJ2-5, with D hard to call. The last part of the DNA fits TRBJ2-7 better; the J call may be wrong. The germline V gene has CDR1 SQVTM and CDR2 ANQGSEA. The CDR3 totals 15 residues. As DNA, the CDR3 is TGCAGCGTTGAGATATTGGCAGGCAAGGCCTACGAGCAGTACTTC. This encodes CSVEILAGKAYEQYF.

CDR3 sequence (DNA): TGTGCCAGCAGTTTGACTAGCGGGGGGGCGATCTATGAGCAGTTCTTC. This encodes CASSLTSGGAIYEQFF. The chain combines TRBV12-3 or TRBV12-4 with TRBJ2-1, with TRBD2 matching over 14 bases. The CDR3 loop spans 16 amino acids. Unmatched junction bases numbered 6, after V lost 3 bases and J lost 8 bases.

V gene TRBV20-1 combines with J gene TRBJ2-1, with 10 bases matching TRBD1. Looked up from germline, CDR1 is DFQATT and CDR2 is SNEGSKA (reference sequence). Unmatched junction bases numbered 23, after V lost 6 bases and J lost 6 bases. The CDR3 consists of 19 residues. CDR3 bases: TGCAGTGCCAAAAACCGGGACAGGGGCTTCGGGGACTTTCTCAATGAGCAGTTCTTC. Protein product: CSAKNRDRGFGDFLNEQFF.

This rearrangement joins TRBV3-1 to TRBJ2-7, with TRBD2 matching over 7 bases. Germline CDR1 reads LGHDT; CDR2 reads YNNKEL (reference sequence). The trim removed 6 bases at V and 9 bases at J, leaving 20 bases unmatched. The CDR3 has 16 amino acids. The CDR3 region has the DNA TGTGCCAGCAGAAAAACTGGCGGGGGTATTAGATGGGGGCAGTACTTC. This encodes CASRKTGGGIRWGQYF.

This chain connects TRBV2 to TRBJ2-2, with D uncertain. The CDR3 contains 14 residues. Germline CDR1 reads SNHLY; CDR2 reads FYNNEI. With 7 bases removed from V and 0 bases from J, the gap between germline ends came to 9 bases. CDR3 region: CASNSLANTGELFF. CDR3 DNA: TGTGCCAGCAATAGCCTCGCGAACACCGGGGAGCTGTTTTTT.

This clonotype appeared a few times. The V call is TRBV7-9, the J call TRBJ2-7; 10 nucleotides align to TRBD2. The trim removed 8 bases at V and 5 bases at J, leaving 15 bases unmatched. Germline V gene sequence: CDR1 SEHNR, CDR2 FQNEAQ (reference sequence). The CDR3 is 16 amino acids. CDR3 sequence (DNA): TGTGCCAGCCGCCCTGGACTAGCGGTACCTAGGGACGAGCAGTACTTC. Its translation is CASRPGLAVPRDEQYF.

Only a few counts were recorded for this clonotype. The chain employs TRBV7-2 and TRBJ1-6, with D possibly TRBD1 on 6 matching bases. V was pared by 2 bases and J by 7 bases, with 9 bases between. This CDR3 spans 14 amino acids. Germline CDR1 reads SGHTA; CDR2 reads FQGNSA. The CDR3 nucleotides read TGTGCCAGCAGCTTACTACAGGGAAATTCACCCCTCCACTTT. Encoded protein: CASSLLQGNSPLHF.